Each of the 30 T cell receptor beta chains below was sequenced from the same sample in a study of identifying expanded T cells in peripheral blood. Repertoires were generated with immunoSEQ multiplex PCR, while TCRdb's copy carries only in-frame clones and drops some. This table has some 95,000 clones, roughly 87% appearing once. Sequencing was done on a sample of blood. Receptor source: a person aged 18 to 70 in good health.

V usage is TRBV5-1 and J usage is TRBJ2-1; 14 nucleotides line up with TRBD2. CDR3 length: 17 amino acids. V shed 4 bases, J shed 0 bases, and the junction held 3 bases outside the gene matches. Germline V gene data show CDR1 as SGHRS and CDR2 as YFSETQ. The CDR3 protein is CASSQTSGGASYNEQFF. The DNA for the CDR3 is TGCGCCAGCAGCCAGACTAGCGGGGGGGCCTCCTACAATGAGCAGTTCTTC.

This chain links TRBV19 with TRBJ1-4; no clear D. CDR3 size: 15 residues. CDR1 and CDR2 (germline): LNHDA, SQIVND (reference sequence). V was pared by 3 bases and J by 6 bases, with 14 bases between. DNA of the CDR3: TGTGCCAGTAGTATGATGAGGGCCTGGCATGAAAAACTGTTTTTT. Residues: CASSMMRAWHEKLFF.

The chain links TRBV7-9 to TRBJ2-5; no clear D. Germline V gene data show CDR1 as SEHNR and CDR2 as FQNEAQ (reference sequence). This CDR3 is 15 amino acids long. Trimming cost V 4 bases and J 1 base, with 13 bases left between them. The CDR3 loop is CASSSMATFQETQYF. The CDR3 DNA reads TGTGCCAGCAGCTCCATGGCCACCTTCCAAGAGACCCAGTACTTC.

This clone was detected only once. This rearrangement joins TRBV4-2 to TRBJ2-7, with 10 positions matching TRBD1. The CDR3 runs 16 residues. Germline values: CDR1 LGHNA, CDR2 YNFKEQ. V lost 0 bases to trimming and J lost 4 bases; unmatched junction nucleotides: 6. The CDR3 region is CASSQELTGGGYEQYF. CDR3 DNA sequence: TGTGCCAGCAGCCAAGAATTGACAGGGGGCGGTTACGAGCAGTACTTC.

V usage is TRBV15 and J usage is TRBJ2-7, with TRBD2 matching 7 bases. Germline CDR1 is LNHNV and CDR2 is YYDKDF (reference sequence). The V and J ends lost 0 bases and 3 bases, in that order; junction bases with no gene match: 5. The CDR3 sequence is 15 residues long. CDR3 nucleotide sequence: TGTGCCACCAGCAGAGATATAGGGGACTACTACGAGCAGTACTTC. Its translation is CATSRDIGDYYEQYF.

The genes are TRBV5-4 and TRBJ1-4, with a possible D match to TRBD1 (5 bases). The length of the CDR3 is 17 residues. Germline CDR1 and CDR2: SGHNT and YYREEE (reference sequence). Deletions cut 3 bases from V and 7 bases from J, with 22 bases between. For the CDR3, the DNA is TGTGCCAGCAGCTCCACCCCCCTGAAAGGGGTAGTTGAAAAACTGTTTTTT. It encodes CASSSTPLKGVVEKLFF.

This clone came up a few times. The chain combines TRBV30 with TRBJ2-1; TRBD1 aligns across 9 bases. With 3 bases clipped from V and 4 bases from J, the junction kept 7 bases outside the gene matches. CDR3 size: 15 residues. Germline CDR1 reads GTSNPN; CDR2 reads SVGIG (reference sequence). The CDR3 loop reads CAWRLGDRDYNEQFF. CDR3 sequence (DNA): TGTGCCTGGAGGTTGGGGGACAGGGATTACAATGAGCAGTTCTTC.

This chain connects TRBV9 to TRBJ2-1, with D maybe TRBD2 (7 bases). CDR1 and CDR2 from the germline V gene are SGDLS and YYNGEE. Trimming left V 4 bases short and J 4 bases short, with 12 bases between. The CDR3 length is 14 residues. Written as DNA, the CDR3 is TGTGCCAGCAGCTCGGGGGGCCGGTACAATGAGCAGTTCTTC. Encoded protein: CASSSGGRYNEQFF.

The V and J genes are TRBV9 and TRBJ1-4; 8 bases are a match to TRBD1. From germline, CDR1 is SGDLS and CDR2 YYNGEE. V was clipped by 4 bases and J by 12 bases; unmatched bases: 5. The CDR3 length is 12 residues. The CDR3 DNA reads as TGTGCCAGCAGCCCGGACAGGGAGGAACTGTTTTTT. Amino acids: CASSPDREELFF. The whole variable domain, remainder taken from reference TRBV9 and TRBJ1-4, is DSGVTQTPKHLITATGQRVTLRCSPRSGDLSVYWYQQSLDQGLQFLIQYYNGEERAKGNILERFSAQQFPDLHSELNLSSLELGDSALYFCASSPDREELFFGSGTQLSVL.

The chain joins TRBV27 to TRBJ2-7, with TRBD2 as a possible D gene (6 bases). Germline V CDR1 and CDR2: MNHEY, SMNVEV (reference sequence). The CDR3 loop spans 15 amino acids. Trimming pared 5 bases from V and 3 bases from J, leaving 17 bases between. Here the CDR3 reads CASSLTGTGDYEQYF. The DNA for the CDR3 is TGTGCCAGCAGTCTGACCGGGACGGGAGACTACGAGCAGTACTTC.

The V and J genes are TRBV5-4 and TRBJ2-5; the D is unclear. Germline V gene sequence: CDR1 SGHNT, CDR2 YYREEE (reference sequence). This CDR3 contains 12 residues. Trimming cost V 2 bases and J 1 base, with 3 bases left between them. CDR3 sequence reads: CASSFIQETQYF. The CDR3 nucleotides read TGTGCCAGCAGCTTTATCCAAGAGACCCAGTACTTC.

The CDR3 is CSGSRGGEAFF. The CDR3 DNA sequence: TGCAGCGGGTCGCGAGGGGGGGAAGCTTTCTTT. J is TRBJ1-1 and V is TRBV29-1, with D possibly matching TRBD1 (6 bases). Trimming pared 7 bases from V and 8 bases from J, leaving 14 bases between. Germline V gives CDR1 SQVTM, CDR2 ANQGSEA. The CDR3 is 11 amino acids.

The chain uses TRBV16 and TRBJ1-3; unclear D gene. Trimming pared 0 bases from V and 0 bases from J, leaving 9 bases between. From germline, CDR1 is KGHSY and CDR2 FQNENV. The CDR3 is made up of 16 amino acids. The CDR3, as DNA: TGTGCCAGCAGCCAATCTCTCACTTACTCTGGAAACACCATATATTTT. It specifies CASSQSLTYSGNTIYF.

The chain links TRBV19 to TRBJ2-3, with 12 positions matching TRBD2. The V gene's germline CDR1 is LNHDA and CDR2 SQIVND (reference sequence). V shed 1 base and J 5 bases; nucleotides not matched to a gene: 1. The CDR3 has 15 residues. In DNA form, the CDR3 reads TGTGCCAGTAGTATAGGGGGACTAGCGGGAGATACGCAGTATTTT. Protein product: CASSIGGLAGDTQYF.

The chain couples TRBV29-1 to TRBJ1-1, with 7 bases aligning to TRBD1. The V gene end was trimmed by 6 bases and the J gene end by 1 base; junction bases not matched to a gene: 5. Germline CDR1 and CDR2: SQVTM and ANQGSEA. The CDR3 is 13 amino acids. CDR3 region: CSVNRGENTEAFF. The CDR3 DNA reads as TGCAGCGTGAACAGGGGCGAGAACACTGAAGCTTTCTTT.

The gene calls are TRBV19 and TRBJ2-7; D may be TRBD1 (6 bases). V was pared by 4 bases and J by 0 bases, with 16 bases between. The germline V gene encodes CDR1 LNHDA and CDR2 SQIVND (reference sequence). CDR3 length: 16 amino acids. CDR3 sequence reads: CASSRTPRTASYEQYF. The DNA for the CDR3 is TGTGCCAGTAGTAGGACCCCGCGGACAGCCTCCTACGAGCAGTACTTC.

The V gene is TRBV5-6, the J gene TRBJ2-3, with D possibly TRBD1 on 5 matching bases. This CDR3 comprises 13 residues. V was pared by 4 bases and J by 9 bases, with 15 bases between. Germline CDR1 SGHDT, CDR2 YYEEEE. The CDR3 DNA sequence: TGTGCCAGCAGCGGGGCCCGCGCGCCGACGCAGTATTTT. It translates to CASSGARAPTQYF. Supplemented by reference TRBV5-6 and TRBJ2-3, the full variable domain reads DAGVTQSPTHLIKTRGQQVTLRCSPKSGHDTVSWYQQALGQGPQFIFQYYEEEERQRGNFPDRFSGHQFPNYSSELNVNALLLGDSALYLCASSGARAPTQYFGPGTRLTVL.

The gene calls are TRBV4-1 and TRBJ2-1; 8 positions match TRBD1. The CDR3 has 19 amino acids. V shed 2 bases and J 8 bases; nucleotides not matched to a gene: 20. The germline V gene has CDR1 MGHRA and CDR2 YSYEKL. The CDR3 nucleotides are TGCGCCAGCAGCCAATTCCCCCGCGGGACAGGCACTCTTACGGATGAGCAGTTCTTC. Protein sequence: CASSQFPRGTGTLTDEQFF.

The chain is built from TRBV27 and TRBJ1-2; maybe TRBD1 (5 bases). Germline V gene data show CDR1 as MNHEY and CDR2 as SMNVEV (reference sequence). V lost 3 bases, J lost 4 bases, and 9 bases lay in between. The CDR3 has 13 residues. The CDR3 reads CASSLEGTYGYTF. The DNA for the CDR3 is TGTGCCAGCAGTTTGGAGGGGACCTATGGCTACACCTTC.

The rearrangement joins TRBV5-4 to TRBJ2-1; 9 positions agree with TRBD2. CDR1 SGHNT and CDR2 YYREEE come from the germline V gene (reference sequence). V trimming: 2 bases; J trimming: 3 bases; junction bases outside the gene matches: 0. This CDR3 is 14 amino acids long. For the CDR3, the DNA is TGTGCCAGCAGCTTTAGCGGGAGCTACAATGAGCAGTTCTTC. Amino acid sequence: CASSFSGSYNEQFF.

The chain is built from TRBV30 and TRBJ2-3; 7 bases match TRBD2. The CDR3 totals 15 residues. V lost 0 bases to trimming and J lost 6 bases; unmatched junction nucleotides: 9. CDR1 is GTSNPN and CDR2 is SVGIG in the germline V gene (reference sequence). Written as DNA, the CDR3 is TGTGCCTGGAGTGTACGTGGGAGGGCCAGGGATACGCAGTATTTT. Translated: CAWSVRGRARDTQYF.

The chain employs TRBV7-9 and TRBJ2-6; D may be TRBD1 or TRBD2 (6 bases each). CDR1 and CDR2 from the germline V gene are SEHNR and FQNEAQ (reference sequence). The CDR3 is 16 residues long. Trimming took 5 bases from V and 0 from J, leaving 11 bases between them. The CDR3 coding sequence is TGTGCCAGCAGCAAAGGGGGGTACTCTGGGGCCAACGTCCTGACTTTC. It yields the protein CASSKGGYSGANVLTF.

The gene calls are TRBV15 and TRBJ2-5, with D perhaps matching TRBD2 (7 bases). With 3 bases removed from V and 3 bases from J, the gap between germline ends came to 20 bases. Germline V gene lookup returns CDR1 LNHNV and CDR2 YYDKDF (reference sequence). The CDR3 has 17 residues. In DNA, the CDR3 is TGTGCCACCAGCAGTGAGGGATGGGGGGGCTCGGAAGAGACCCAGTACTTC. Encoded protein: CATSSEGWGGSEETQYF.

This rearrangement joins TRBV29-1 to TRBJ2-1; D gene unclear. There are 15 residues in the CDR3. CDR1 SQVTM and CDR2 ANQGSEA come from the germline V gene. V lost 5 bases and J 5 bases, leaving 19 bases between the germline ends. CDR3 nucleotide sequence: TGCAGCGTTTTGGATCCTACCCTGGCCCACAATGAGCAGTTCTTC. Its protein product is CSVLDPTLAHNEQFF.

The V call is TRBV5-4, the J call TRBJ2-7; tentative D call: TRBD1 (5 bases). Germline loops: CDR1 SGHNT, CDR2 YYREEE (reference sequence). The CDR3 contains 15 residues. The V end was cut by 3 bases, the J end by 0 bases, with 13 bases between. Written as DNA, the CDR3 is TGTGCCAGCAGCTCCACAGGTGCCAGCTCCTACGAGCAGTACTTC. The encoded protein is CASSSTGASSYEQYF. The complete variable domain, with remaining parts taken from reference TRBV5-4 and TRBJ2-7, reads ETGVTQSPTHLIKTRGQQVTLRCSSQSGHNTVSWYQQALGQGPQFIFQYYREEENGRGNFPPRFSGLQFPNYSSELNVNALELDDSALYLCASSSTGASSYEQYFGPGTRLTVT.

The gene calls are TRBV9 and TRBJ2-5, with D perhaps given as TRBD1 or TRBD2 (5 bases each). The germline V gene encodes CDR1 SGDLS and CDR2 YYNGEE. CDR3 length equals 16 residues. Trimming pared 3 bases from V and 1 base from J, leaving 16 bases between. The CDR3 DNA follows: TGTGCCAGCAGCGGGGGGAGCTGGGGGTCCCAAGAGACCCAGTACTTC. It translates to CASSGGSWGSQETQYF.

V is TRBV9 and J is TRBJ2-2; TRBD1 matches 7 bases. The CDR3 has 16 amino acids. The V gene's germline CDR1 is SGDLS and CDR2 YYNGEE. With V trimmed by 0 bases and J by 4 bases, 6 bases remained unmatched. For the CDR3, the DNA is TGTGCCAGCAGCGTAGAAGAGGGGGCCAGCACCGGGGAGCTGTTTTTT. Residues: CASSVEEGASTGELFF. The full variable domain, rest sourced from reference TRBV9 and TRBJ2-2, is DSGVTQTPKHLITATGQRVTLRCSPRSGDLSVYWYQQSLDQGLQFLIQYYNGEERAKGNILERFSAQQFPDLHSELNLSSLELGDSALYFCASSVEEGASTGELFFGEGSRLTVL.

The chain recombines TRBV6-5 with TRBJ2-2; TRBD1 might be the D (5 bases). Germline V gene sequence: CDR1 MNHEY, CDR2 SVGAGI. Deletions cut 4 bases from V and 6 bases from J, with 15 bases between. The length of the CDR3 is 15 residues. CDR3 nucleotide sequence: TGTGCCAGCAGTTTTCGGACACCAACCCCCGGGGAGCTGTTTTTT. It codes for CASSFRTPTPGELFF.

V and J are TRBV27 and TRBJ2-1; TRBD1 matches 9 bases. Germline V gene lookup returns CDR1 MNHEY and CDR2 SMNVEV (reference sequence). This CDR3 spans 16 amino acids. With V trimmed by 5 bases and J by 3 bases, 8 bases remained unmatched. CDR3 sequence reads: CASSIWGQGNYNEQFF. The CDR3 coding sequence is TGTGCCAGCAGTATATGGGGACAGGGCAACTACAATGAGCAGTTCTTC.

This chain uses TRBV2 with TRBJ1-5, with D unresolved. CDR3 length: 14 residues. Trimming removed 5 bases from V and 2 bases from J, with 10 bases in between. Germline loops: CDR1 SNHLY, CDR2 FYNNEI. The CDR3 here is CASSSDGGNQPQHF. The CDR3 DNA follows: TGTGCCAGCAGTTCGGACGGTGGCAATCAGCCCCAGCATTTT.